Below, 12 T cell receptor beta chains from the same sample are listed, as sequenced in a study of tissue T cells after allogeneic stem cell transplantation. The method was immunoSEQ multiplex PCR; TCRdb's version includes in-frame clones alone and lacks a portion of them. In the table there are 400 to 550 clones, more than 35% of which are singletons. The time point was: mouse harvest day 14 after allogeneic transplant. Each mouse received 10^7 T-cell-depleted marrow cells plus 10^6 splenic CD5+ T cells by tail vein. The material sequenced was blood. These receptors were collected from a female BALB/c mouse given C57BL/6 T cells with graft-versus-host disease after an allogeneic hematopoietic cell transplant.

Details on this clone: All gene names here are mouse names. The read is 1 residue too short to cover the CDR3 end, so that end is filled in from the germline J gene. J is TRBJ2-7 and V is TRBV26; a weak D match, TRBD2 (6 bases). The CDR3 covers 13 residues. Germline lookup yields CDR1 KGHPV and CDR2 FQNQEV (reference sequence). With 1 base removed from V and 4 bases from J, the gap between germline ends came to 8 bases. CDR3 amino acids: CASSLYGGYEQYF. The DNA read from the CDR3 is TGTGCCAGCAGTCTGTATGGGGGTTATGAACAGTAC.

Details on this clone: Gene names refer to mouse genes. The read finishes 1 residue shy of the CDR3 end, and the germline J gene is used to complete it. The gene calls are TRBV3 and TRBJ2-5, with D perhaps matching TRBD2 (6 bases). The V gene lost 1 base and the J gene lost 3 bases, with 8 bases spanning the gap. The CDR3 covers 14 residues. Germline CDR1 SNHLY, CDR2 FYNGKV (reference sequence). CDR3 loop: CASSLGGVQDTQYF. The DNA read from the CDR3 is TGTGCCAGCAGCTTAGGGGGGGTGCAAGACACCCAGTAC.

In this sample, this clone turned up a few times. Gene and germline names: mouse. The CDR3 goes on 1 residue after the read ends, and that part is filled in from the germline J gene. This chain links TRBV12-1 with TRBJ2-4; 8 nucleotides align to TRBD2. Germline V lookup: CDR1 SGHSN, CDR2 HYEKVE. This CDR3 has 13 residues. With V trimmed by 4 bases and J by 4 bases, 3 bases remained unmatched. The part of the CDR3 DNA that was read is TGTGCCAGCTCCTGGACTGGGAAAAACACCTTGTAC. This translates into CASSWTGKNTLY. The CDR3 as a whole reads CASSWTGKNTLYF.

This clone was counted between two and nine times. Mouse gene names apply. The read finishes 1 residue shy of the CDR3 end, and the germline J gene is used to complete it. The chain has TRBV16 and TRBJ2-7; no reliable D call. CDR3 length equals 12 residues. Between the trimmed V and J ends, which lost 0 bases and 0 bases, there was a span of 0 bases. The V gene's germline CDR1 is SGHSA and CDR2 FRNQAP. The sequenced part of the CDR3 DNA is TGTGCAAGCAGCTTAGACTCCTATGAACAGTAC. Translating it yields CASSLDSYEQY. The full CDR3 sequence reads CASSLDSYEQYF. Supplemented by reference TRBV16 and TRBJ2-7, the full variable domain reads NAGVIQTPRHKVTGKGQEATLWCEPISGHSAVFWYRQTIVQGLEFLTYFRNQAPIDDSGMPKERFSAQMPNQSHSTLKIQSTQPQDSAVYLCASSLDSYEQYFGPGTRLTVL.

Points on this clone: Mouse names are used for the genes. Read sequence stops 1 residue before the CDR3 end, and the germline J gene provides the missing end. This chain joins TRBV26 and TRBJ2-4, with D unresolved. The CDR3 runs to 13 residues. Trimming removed 3 bases at V and 0 bases at J, with 4 bases between. Germline CDR1 and CDR2: KGHPV and FQNQEV (reference sequence). The sequenced part of the CDR3 DNA is TGTGCCAGCAGTCTTCCAAGTCAAAACACCTTGTAC. This translates into CASSLPSQNTLY. The full CDR3 protein reads CASSLPSQNTLYF. The entire variable domain, with the rest obtained from reference TRBV26 and TRBJ2-4, is as follows: NSKVIQTPRYLVKGQGQKAKMRCIPEKGHPVVFWYQQNKNNEFKFLINFQNQEVLQQIDMTEKRFSAECPSNSPCSLEIQSSEAGDSALYLCASSLPSQNTLYFGAGTRLSVL.

By frequency in the sample, this clone is hyperexpanded. Gene names and germline match the mouse. The read stops 1 residue short of the end of the CDR3; the missing end is completed from the germline J gene. J is TRBJ2-1 and V is TRBV14, with TRBD1 matching 11 bases. CDR1 is SGHDT and CDR2 is FRDEAV in the germline V gene. The CDR3 is made up of 15 amino acids. After removal of 2 bases from V and 3 bases from J, the junction contained 1 base not matched to a gene. This chain's CDR3 is CASSLGTGGYAEQFF. Incomplete CDR3 DNA: TGTGCCAGCAGTTTGGGGACAGGGGGCTATGCTGAGCAGTTC.

Only a few counts were recorded for this clone. The genes and germline here are from mouse. The observed sequence ends 1 residue before the CDR3 terminus, with the missing tail filled in from the germline J gene. This chain uses TRBV13-1 with TRBJ2-7; D may be TRBD1 (6 bases). Trimming removed 4 bases from V and 0 bases from J, with 8 bases in between. Germline loops: CDR1 NSHNY, CDR2 SYGAGN. The CDR3 runs to 13 residues. The CDR3 is CASSWTDSYEQYF. CDR3 DNA (partial): TGTGCCAGCAGTTGGACAGACTCCTATGAACAGTAC.

Comments on this clone: Gene names denote mouse genes. CDR3 protein: CASSSDWGYEQYF. CDR3 DNA, as far as it was read: TGTGCCAGCAGCTCTGACTGGGGATATGAACAGTAC. V gene TRBV13-3 combines with J gene TRBJ2-7; 8 bases are shared with TRBD2. From the germline J gene comes the end of the CDR3, since the read stops 1 residue before it. The V segment lost 5 bases and the J segment 4 bases; nucleotides outside the gene matches: 5. The CDR3 contains 13 residues. From germline, CDR1 is NNHDY and CDR2 SYVADS.

Only a few counts were recorded for this clone. Gene names and germline match the mouse. Coverage ceases 1 residue before the CDR3 finishes, and the germline J gene fills in the end. The chain couples TRBV1 to TRBJ2-7; D uncertain. The CDR3 is made up of 13 amino acids. V lost 1 base and J lost 0, with 4 bases in between. Germline CDR1 reads NSQYPW; CDR2 reads LRSPGD (reference sequence). CDR3 region: CTCSAGDSYEQYF. Partial CDR3 DNA: TGCACCTGCAGTGCAGGGGACTCCTATGAACAGTAC.

By share of the sample, this clone is large. Gene names and germline refer to mouse. The CDR3 goes on 1 residue after the read ends, and that part is filled in from the germline J gene. The chain uses TRBV29 and TRBJ1-3, with D perhaps TRBD1 (6 bases). Looked up from germline, CDR1 is MSHET and CDR2 is SYDVDS. CDR3 size: 14 residues. V lost 3 bases to trimming and J lost 4 bases, with 10 bases between them. Partial CDR3 DNA: TGTGCTAGCAGTTTGGGGGGCGGCGGAAATACGCTCTAT. Translation gives CASSLGGGGNTLY. The complete CDR3 sequence is CASSLGGGGNTLYF.

As concerns this clone: Mouse germline and gene names are used. The CDR3 is CASSEQGNEQYF. Partial CDR3 DNA: TGTGCCAGCAGTGAACAGGGAAATGAACAGTAC. This chain joins TRBV13-1 and TRBJ2-7; tentatively, D is TRBD1 (6 bases). The read is 1 residue too short to cover the CDR3 end, so that end is filled in from the germline J gene. This CDR3 has 12 amino acids. V lost 2 bases to trimming and J lost 5 bases, with 8 bases between them. Per germline, CDR1 NSHNY and CDR2 SYGAGN.

This clone ranks as hyperexpanded. Gene names refer to mouse genes. Read sequence stops 1 residue before the CDR3 end, and the germline J gene provides the missing end. The chain carries TRBV16 and TRBJ2-7, with D perhaps assigned TRBD1 or TRBD2 (6 bases each). V lost 1 base, J lost 6 bases, and 7 bases lay in between. Germline V gives CDR1 SGHSA, CDR2 FRNQAP. This CDR3 comprises 12 residues. The CDR3 protein is CASSLVGAEQYF. Partial CDR3 DNA: TGTGCAAGCAGCTTAGTGGGGGCTGAACAGTAC. Looking up the rest from reference TRBV16 and TRBJ2-7 gives the full variable domain: NAGVIQTPRHKVTGKGQEATLWCEPISGHSAVFWYRQTIVQGLEFLTYFRNQAPIDDSGMPKERFSAQMPNQSHSTLKIQSTQPQDSAVYLCASSLVGAEQYFGPGTRLTVL.